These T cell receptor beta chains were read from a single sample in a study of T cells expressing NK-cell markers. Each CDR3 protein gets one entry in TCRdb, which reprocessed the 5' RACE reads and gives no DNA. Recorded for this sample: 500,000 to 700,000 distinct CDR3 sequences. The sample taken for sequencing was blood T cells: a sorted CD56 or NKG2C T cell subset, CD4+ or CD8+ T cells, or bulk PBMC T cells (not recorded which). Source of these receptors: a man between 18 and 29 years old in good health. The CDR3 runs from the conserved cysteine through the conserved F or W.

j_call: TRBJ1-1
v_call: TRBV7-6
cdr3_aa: CASSWPVGVAFF

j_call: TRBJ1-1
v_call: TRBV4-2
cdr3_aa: CASSPEGAGTEAFF

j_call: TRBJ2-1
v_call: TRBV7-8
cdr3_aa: CASSLDRSVNEQFF

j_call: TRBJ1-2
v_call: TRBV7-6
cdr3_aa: CASSPGQGAQGYTF

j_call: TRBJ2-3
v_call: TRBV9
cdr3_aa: CASSVEPPMVAGRTDTQYF

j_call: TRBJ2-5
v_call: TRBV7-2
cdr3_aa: CASSLVASGKLVKTQYF

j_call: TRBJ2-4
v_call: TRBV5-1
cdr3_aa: CASSFGAGEVAKNIQYF

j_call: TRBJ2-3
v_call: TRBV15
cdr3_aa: CATSRGQGVLDTQYF

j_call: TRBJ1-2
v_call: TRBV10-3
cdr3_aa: CANRLGDGYTF

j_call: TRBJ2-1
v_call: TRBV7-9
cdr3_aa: CASSSGRFYPFF

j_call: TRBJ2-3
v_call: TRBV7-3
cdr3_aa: CASSQDYLDTQYF

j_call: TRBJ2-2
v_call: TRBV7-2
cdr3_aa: CASSPPGIPTLELFF

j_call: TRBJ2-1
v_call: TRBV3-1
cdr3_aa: CASSHWTSGTGNEQFF

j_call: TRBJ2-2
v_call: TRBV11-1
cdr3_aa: CASSLKDRLRTNTGELFF

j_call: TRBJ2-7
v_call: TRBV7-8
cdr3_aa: CASSLLPGTNFPYEQYF

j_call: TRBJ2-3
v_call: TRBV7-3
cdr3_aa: CASSLLSGGSTDTQYF

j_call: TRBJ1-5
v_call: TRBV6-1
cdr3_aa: CASRPQGGEQPQHF

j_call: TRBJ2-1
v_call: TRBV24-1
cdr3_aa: CATSEREPYNEQFF

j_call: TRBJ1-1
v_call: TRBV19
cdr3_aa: CASSIGQGVNTEAFF

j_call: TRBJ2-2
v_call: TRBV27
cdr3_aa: CASSLGVWSPNTGELFF

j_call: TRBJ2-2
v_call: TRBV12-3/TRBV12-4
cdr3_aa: CASSLPLLAGYTGELFF

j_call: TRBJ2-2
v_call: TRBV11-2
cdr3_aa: CASSAGGPGRMDTGELFF

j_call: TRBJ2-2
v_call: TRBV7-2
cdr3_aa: CASSPGTRDTGELFF

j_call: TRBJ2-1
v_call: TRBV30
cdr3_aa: CAWRGTSDNEQFF

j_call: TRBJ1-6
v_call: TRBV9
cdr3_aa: CASSVGESPLHF

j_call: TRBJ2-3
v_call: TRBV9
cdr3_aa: CASSVSGWGTIRASTDTQYF

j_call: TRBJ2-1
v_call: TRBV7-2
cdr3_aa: CASSWGLATNEQFF

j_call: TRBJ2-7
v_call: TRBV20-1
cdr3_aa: CSARRAHEQYF

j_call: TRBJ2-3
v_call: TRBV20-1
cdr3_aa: CSALTRGQSTDTQYF

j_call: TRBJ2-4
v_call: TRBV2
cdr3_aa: CASKTRGVGAKNIQYF

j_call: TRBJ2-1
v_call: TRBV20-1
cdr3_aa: CSAEAPTVNNEQFF

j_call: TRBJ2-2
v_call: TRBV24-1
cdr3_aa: CATRGTPENTGELFF

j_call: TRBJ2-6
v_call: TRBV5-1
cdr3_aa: CATAAASGANVLTF

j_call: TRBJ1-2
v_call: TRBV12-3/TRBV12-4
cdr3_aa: CASSLQKFYGYTF

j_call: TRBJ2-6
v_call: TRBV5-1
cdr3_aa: CASSGGASGANVLTF

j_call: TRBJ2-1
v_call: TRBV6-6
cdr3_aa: CASSYVVYNEQFF

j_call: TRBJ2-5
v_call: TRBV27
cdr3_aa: CASSPRTGDGFIGETQYF

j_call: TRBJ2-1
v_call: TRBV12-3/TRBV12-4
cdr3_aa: CASSETSGDLNEQFF

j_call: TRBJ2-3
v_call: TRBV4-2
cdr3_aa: CASSQGAFLGTDTQYF

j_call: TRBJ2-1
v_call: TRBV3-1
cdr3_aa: CASSSRTSGRLTYNEQFF

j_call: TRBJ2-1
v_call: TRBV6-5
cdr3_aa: CASSYPGQGGQDEQFF

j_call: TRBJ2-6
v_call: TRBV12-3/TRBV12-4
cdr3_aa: CASSRQAGTAGANVLTF

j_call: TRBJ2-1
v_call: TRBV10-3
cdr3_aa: CAISDQLGGGNEQFF

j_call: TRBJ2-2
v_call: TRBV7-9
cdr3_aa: CASSAPRGLNTGELFF

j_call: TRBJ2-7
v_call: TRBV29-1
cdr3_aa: CSVGKRGYEQYF

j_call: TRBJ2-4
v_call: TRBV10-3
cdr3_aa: CAISSSGKENIQYF

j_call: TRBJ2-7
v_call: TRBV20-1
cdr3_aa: CSARATGFGFREQYF